This passage covers 28 T cell receptor beta chains from one sample sequenced in a study of shared clonotypes between healthy human individuals. Sequencing was performed with immunoSEQ multiplex PCR; in TCRdb, only in-frame clones are kept and a portion is missing. The top ten clones hold 0.36% of a sample with roughly 1,500,000 clones, approximately 98.5% of them seen once. The sample taken for sequencing was naive CD4+ T cells sorted from blood. Subset here: CD45RA+ positively selected. The origin of the receptors is a young man in good health.

V gene TRBV5-8 combines with J gene TRBJ1-1; the D is unclear. The CDR3 is 14 amino acids. The V gene lost 0 bases and the J gene lost 1 base, with 7 bases spanning the gap. Germline values: CDR1 SGHTS, CDR2 YDEGEE. The DNA of the CDR3 is TGTGCCAGCAGCTTGGGGCTGCGGAACACTGAAGCTTTCTTT. The encoded protein is CASSLGLRNTEAFF.

The chain combines TRBV5-1 with TRBJ2-5; tentative D call: TRBD1 (6 bases). CDR1 and CDR2 (germline): SGHRS, YFSETQ. The CDR3 has 15 residues. V was cut by 1 base and J by 2 bases, with 12 bases left in between. The CDR3 DNA sequence: TGCGCCAGCAGCTTGTTACCGCAGGGGCAAGAGACCCAGTACTTC. Residues: CASSLLPQGQETQYF.

This sequence joins TRBV13 and TRBJ2-7; 8 nucleotides match TRBD1. CDR1 and CDR2 from the germline V gene are PRHDT and FYEKMQ (reference sequence). CDR3 size: 17 residues. V lost 4 bases, J lost 0 bases, and 11 bases stayed unmatched. The CDR3 is CASSSGTGRPNSYEQYF. For the CDR3, the DNA is TGTGCCAGCAGCTCCGGGACAGGCCGTCCAAACTCCTACGAGCAGTACTTC.

The genes are TRBV19 and TRBJ1-4; D unresolved. The CDR3 sequence is 17 residues long. CDR1 is LNHDA and CDR2 is SQIVND in the germline V gene (reference sequence). V was trimmed by 3 bases and J by 0 bases, leaving 14 bases between them. CDR3 loop: CASSMIGRLATNEKLFF. The CDR3, as DNA: TGTGCCAGTAGTATGATTGGGAGGTTGGCAACTAATGAAAAACTGTTTTTT.

The V and J genes are TRBV5-1 and TRBJ2-7; 7 bases line up with TRBD2. Germline assignment: CDR1 SGHRS and CDR2 YFSETQ. This CDR3 is built from 13 residues. V trimming: 5 bases; J trimming: 2 bases; junction bases outside the gene matches: 4. CDR3 amino acids: CASRPGGAYEQYF. CDR3 nucleotides: TGCGCCAGCAGGCCGGGGGGAGCCTACGAGCAGTACTTC.

To note about this clone: Other nucleotide sequences in the sample specify the same CDR3. The gene calls are TRBV20-1 and TRBJ2-5; possibly TRBD2 for D (5 bases). The CDR3 is 11 amino acids. V was pared by 3 bases and J by 5 bases, with 7 bases between. Per germline, CDR1 DFQATT and CDR2 SNEGSKA (reference sequence). CDR3 DNA: TGCAGTGCTAGGTCGGGGGAGACCCAGTACTTC. Its translation is CSARSGETQYF.

The chain is built from TRBV27 and TRBJ2-1; D uncertain. This CDR3 spans 14 amino acids. Trimming cost V 5 bases and J 2 bases, with 10 bases left between them. Germline CDR1 MNHEY, CDR2 SMNVEV (reference sequence). The CDR3 loop reads CASSPYFPYNEQFF. As DNA, the CDR3 is TGTGCCAGCAGTCCGTACTTCCCCTACAATGAGCAGTTCTTC.

This chain uses TRBV11-3 with TRBJ2-1; TRBD1 aligns across 7 bases. The CDR3 has 16 amino acids. V lost 4 bases to trimming and J lost 6 bases; unmatched junction nucleotides: 12. Per germline, CDR1 SGHNT and CDR2 YENEEA. CDR3: CASSSTGDSPSNEQFF. The CDR3 DNA follows: TGTGCCAGCAGCTCCACAGGGGACAGCCCTAGCAATGAGCAGTTCTTC.

V is TRBV7-8 and J is TRBJ1-4; unclear D gene. Germline assignment: CDR1 SGHVS and CDR2 FQNEAQ. The CDR3 is 12 amino acids. V was clipped by 1 base and J by 8 bases, with 5 bases between them. The CDR3 DNA reads as TGTGCCAGCAGCTTAGTAAGGGAAAAACTGTTTTTT. Translation gives CASSLVREKLFF.

The rearrangement links TRBV9 to TRBJ2-7, with TRBD2 identical over 9 bases. CDR3 length: 17 residues. The V gene end was trimmed by 4 bases and the J gene end by 7 bases; junction bases not matched to a gene: 18. The V gene's germline CDR1 is SGDLS and CDR2 YYNGEE. CDR3 in DNA: TGTGCCAGCAGCAAGACTAGCGGAGTCCCAATTTCGGGAGAGCAGTACTTC. Encoded protein: CASSKTSGVPISGEQYF.

The chain employs TRBV2 and TRBJ2-1, with 9 bases identical to TRBD2. The V gene's germline CDR1 is SNHLY and CDR2 FYNNEI. CDR3 length equals 14 residues. The trim removed 7 bases at V and 5 bases at J, leaving 6 bases unmatched. The CDR3 DNA reads TGTGCCAGCAAGGGCGGGAGGGGGCACAATGAGCAGTTCTTC. Translation: CASKGGRGHNEQFF.

This clone has just one count. The chain couples TRBV7-6 to TRBJ2-1, with TRBD2 identical over 9 bases. The CDR3 spans 17 residues. V lost 5 bases and J lost 5; bases outside the gene matches: 13. Germline assignment: CDR1 SGHVS and CDR2 FNYEAQ. The CDR3, as DNA: TGTGCCAGCAGCCCCGCGGTGAGGACTAGCGAAAACAATGAGCAGTTCTTC. Its translation is CASSPAVRTSENNEQFF.

The CDR3 loop is CASSSLGQGGETQYF. In nucleotides, the CDR3 is TGTGCCAGCAGTTCCCTGGGACAGGGGGGTGAGACCCAGTACTTC. This chain joins TRBV28 and TRBJ2-5, with 11 bases identical to TRBD1. Germline V CDR1 and CDR2: MDHEN, SYDVKM. V gave up 4 bases and J gave up 5 bases; unmatched junction bases: 6. The CDR3 contains 15 residues.

The chain links TRBV5-8 to TRBJ2-1; tentatively, D is TRBD2 (6 bases). V was shortened by 4 bases and J by 3 bases, with 11 bases between the two germline ends. The CDR3 extends over 14 amino acids. CDR1 and CDR2 from the germline V gene are SGHTS and YDEGEE. The chain's CDR3 is CASSRGTVYNEQFF. The CDR3 DNA is TGTGCCAGCAGCCGAGGGACTGTCTACAATGAGCAGTTCTTC.

This chain joins TRBV10-3 and TRBJ1-5; D remains unclear. V lost 6 bases and J 0 bases, leaving 9 bases between the germline ends. Germline values: CDR1 ENHRY, CDR2 SYGVKD. The CDR3 loop spans 14 amino acids. The CDR3 loop reads CAISPGVSNQPQHF. The DNA for the CDR3 is TGTGCCATCAGCCCCGGAGTTAGCAATCAGCCCCAGCATTTT.

The chain recombines TRBV5-4 with TRBJ2-3, with TRBD2 identical over 14 bases. The V gene end was trimmed by 0 bases and the J gene end by 6 bases; junction bases not matched to a gene: 9. The length of the CDR3 is 18 residues. Per germline, CDR1 SGHNT and CDR2 YYREEE (reference sequence). The chain's CDR3 is CASSLGTSGRTTGDTQYF. CDR3 bases: TGTGCCAGCAGCTTGGGGACTAGCGGGAGGACCACGGGGGATACGCAGTATTTT. Full variable domain (missing parts from reference TRBV5-4 and TRBJ2-3): ETGVTQSPTHLIKTRGQQVTLRCSSQSGHNTVSWYQQALGQGPQFIFQYYREEENGRGNFPPRFSGLQFPNYSSELNVNALELDDSALYLCASSLGTSGRTTGDTQYFGPGTRLTVL.

The chain joins TRBV6-5 to TRBJ2-5, with TRBD1 as a possible D gene (6 bases). The CDR3 length is 15 residues. The germline V gene has CDR1 MNHEY and CDR2 SVGAGI. Trimming removed 2 bases at V and 0 bases at J, with 10 bases between. In DNA, the CDR3 is TGTGCCAGCAGTTACGACCGGGACAACCAAGAGACCCAGTACTTC. This translates into CASSYDRDNQETQYF.

The chain recombines TRBV6-5 with TRBJ1-5, with a tentative D call TRBD1 (6 bases). V lost 3 bases, J lost 6 bases, and 9 bases lay in between. This CDR3 has 13 residues. Looked up from germline, CDR1 is MNHEY and CDR2 is SVGAGI. CDR3 sequence reads: CASSYGGSQPQHF. The CDR3 bases are TGTGCCAGCAGTTATGGGGGCAGTCAGCCCCAGCATTTT.

The rearrangement links TRBV18 to TRBJ2-1; 9 bases line up with TRBD1. CDR3 length: 15 amino acids. The V and J ends lost 3 bases and 6 bases, in that order; junction bases with no gene match: 6. Germline-derived CDR1 and CDR2 are KGHSH and LQKENI. CDR3 residues: CASSPLGTGSNEQFF. CDR3 DNA sequence: TGTGCCAGCTCACCCCTTGGGACAGGGTCCAATGAGCAGTTCTTC.

V and J are TRBV6-5 and TRBJ1-1; D perhaps matches TRBD1 (6 bases). This CDR3 has 13 amino acids. Germline CDR1 and CDR2: MNHEY and SVGAGI. V was pared by 6 bases and J by 8 bases, with 16 bases between. CDR3 residues: CASSWRGVAEAFF. The CDR3 nucleotides are TGTGCCAGCAGCTGGAGGGGGGTCGCCGAAGCTTTCTTT.

The chain links TRBV7-3 to TRBJ2-7; TRBD2 matches 12 bases. The CDR3 consists of 14 residues. CDR1 and CDR2 (germline): SGHTA, FQGTGA. The V and J ends lost 5 bases and 3 bases, in that order; junction bases with no gene match: 2. CDR3 DNA sequence: TGTGCCAGCAGCCGACTAGCGGGAGTCTACGAGCAGTACTTC. Translating it yields CASSRLAGVYEQYF.

Written as DNA, the CDR3 is TGCGCCAGCAGAGCAGGACTAGCGGGATCCGGCGAGCAGTACTTC. Its protein product is CASRAGLAGSGEQYF. The chain recombines TRBV5-1 with TRBJ2-7, with 12 positions matching TRBD2. Looked up from germline, CDR1 is SGHRS and CDR2 is YFSETQ. This CDR3 has 15 amino acids. The V segment lost 5 bases and the J segment 6 bases; nucleotides outside the gene matches: 9.

This chain connects TRBV18 to TRBJ2-1; D call uncertain. Trimming stripped 3 bases from V and 10 bases from J, with 10 bases between. The CDR3 is 12 amino acids. The germline CDR1 and CDR2 sequences are KGHSH and LQKENI. This chain's CDR3 is CASSPSGREQFF. DNA for the CDR3: TGTGCCAGCTCACCCTCCGGTCGGGAGCAGTTCTTC.

The rearrangement uses TRBV6-5 and TRBJ2-7; the D is unclear. This CDR3 is 13 amino acids long. V gave up 4 bases and J gave up 2 bases, with 9 bases separating them. CDR1 and CDR2 from the germline V gene are MNHEY and SVGAGI. CDR3 protein: CASSSTETYEQYF. The CDR3 coding sequence is TGTGCCAGCAGTTCGACGGAGACCTACGAGCAGTACTTC.

V usage is TRBV5-5 and J usage is TRBJ1-2; tentative D call: TRBD1 (5 bases). Between the trimmed V and J ends, which lost 8 bases and 6 bases, there was a span of 17 bases. Germline loops: CDR1 SGHKS, CDR2 YYEKEE (reference sequence). This CDR3 has 13 amino acids. This CDR3 reads CARSPARGNGYTF. CDR3 coding DNA: TGTGCCAGAAGTCCCGCCCGGGGGAATGGCTACACCTTC. Using reference TRBV5-5 and TRBJ1-2 for the parts outside the CDR3, the full variable domain is DAGVTQSPTHLIKTRGQQVTLRCSPISGHKSVSWYQQVLGQGPQFIFQYYEKEERGRGNFPDRFSARQFPNYSSELNVNALLLGDSALYLCARSPARGNGYTFGSGTRLTVV.

This chain joins TRBV27 and TRBJ2-1; D may be TRBD2 (5 bases). Deletions cut 4 bases from V and 4 bases from J, with 14 bases between. CDR1 is MNHEY and CDR2 is SMNVEV in the germline V gene (reference sequence). The CDR3 contains 15 residues. CDR3 sequence reads: CASSSQKEAYNEQFF. CDR3 coding DNA: TGTGCCAGCAGTTCACAAAAGGAGGCATACAATGAGCAGTTCTTC.

The chain joins TRBV7-6 to TRBJ1-3; D not resolved. This CDR3 comprises 16 residues. Trimming took 3 bases from V and 0 from J, leaving 12 bases between them. CDR1 and CDR2 (germline): SGHVS, FNYEAQ. The CDR3 spells CASSLNSGFSGNTIYF. In nucleotides, the CDR3 is TGTGCCAGCAGCTTGAATTCCGGCTTCTCTGGAAACACCATATATTTT.

The genes are TRBV19 and TRBJ1-2; D is possibly TRBD1 (5 bases). Per the germline V gene, CDR1 is LNHDA and CDR2 is SQIVND (reference sequence). The CDR3 runs 11 residues. The germline V and J ends were trimmed by 10 bases and 3 bases, with 9 bases remaining between them. The CDR3 coding sequence is TGTGCCACCAGAGGGGACTATGGCTACACCTTC. The encoded protein is CATRGDYGYTF.